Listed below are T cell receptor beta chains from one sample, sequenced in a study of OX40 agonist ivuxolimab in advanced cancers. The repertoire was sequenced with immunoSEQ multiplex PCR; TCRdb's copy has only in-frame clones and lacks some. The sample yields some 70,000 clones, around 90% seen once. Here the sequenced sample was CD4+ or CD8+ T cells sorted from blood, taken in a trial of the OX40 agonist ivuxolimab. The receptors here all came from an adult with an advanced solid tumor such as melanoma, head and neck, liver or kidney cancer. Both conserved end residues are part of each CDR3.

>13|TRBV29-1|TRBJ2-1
CSVEGTDYNEQFF
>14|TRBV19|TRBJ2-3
CASGRTASTDTQYF
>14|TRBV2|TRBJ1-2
CASYRFTGGGGYTF
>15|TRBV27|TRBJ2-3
CASAKLAGGVNTQYF
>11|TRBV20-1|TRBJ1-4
CSASEGEKLFF
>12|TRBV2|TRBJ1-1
CATNAQGGISFF
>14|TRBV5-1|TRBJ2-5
CASSLPSGQETQYF
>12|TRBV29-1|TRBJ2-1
CSVRGTDNEQFF
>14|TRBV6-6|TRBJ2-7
CASRRTGRLHEQYF
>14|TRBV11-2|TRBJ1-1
CASTKDRGNTEAFF
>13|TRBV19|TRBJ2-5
CASSIFKGETQYF
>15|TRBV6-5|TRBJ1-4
CASSRQGFTNEKLFF
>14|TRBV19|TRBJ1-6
CATGGQRDNSPLHF
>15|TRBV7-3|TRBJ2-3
CASSLNVDILGAQYF
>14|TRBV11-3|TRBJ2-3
CASSLEVRADTQYF
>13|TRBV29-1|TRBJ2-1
CSVAAGDINEQFF
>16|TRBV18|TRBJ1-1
CASSPLPLQGLTEAFF
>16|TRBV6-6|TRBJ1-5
CASSYSGGGEVQPQHF
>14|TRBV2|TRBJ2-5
CASNLGGSKETQYF
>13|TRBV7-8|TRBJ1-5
CASRQGSNQPQHF
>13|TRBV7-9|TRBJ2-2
CASSTENTGELFF
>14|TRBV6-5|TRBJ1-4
CASSLGSFNEKLFF
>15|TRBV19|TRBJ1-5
CASNLGTGDYQPQHF
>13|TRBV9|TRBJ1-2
CASSDFSSYGYTF
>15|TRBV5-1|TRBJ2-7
CASRTAGTGAYEQYF
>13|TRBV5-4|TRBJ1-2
CASSLAGGNGYTF
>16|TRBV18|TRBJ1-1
CASSPDMRGRTTEAFF
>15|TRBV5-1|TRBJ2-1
CASSLEYSNYNEQFF
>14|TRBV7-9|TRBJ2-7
CASSPGGSSYEQYF
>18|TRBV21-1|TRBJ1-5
CASSQTWQEGRSNQPQHF
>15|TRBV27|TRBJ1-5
CASSLRGDRTQPQHF
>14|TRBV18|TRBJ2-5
CASSPMAGIETQYF
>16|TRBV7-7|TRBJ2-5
CASSPSGTGFRETQYF
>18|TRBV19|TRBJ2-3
CASTGRGATSGSTDTQYF
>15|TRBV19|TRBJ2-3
CASSIRTGAGDTQYF
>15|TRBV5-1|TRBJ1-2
CASSPGLQGSYGYTF
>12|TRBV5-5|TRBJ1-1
CASSRTGAEAFF
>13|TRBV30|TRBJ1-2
CAWSVDLLYGYTF
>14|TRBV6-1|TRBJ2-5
CASSPSGGQETQYF
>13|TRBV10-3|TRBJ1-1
CALRDRLNTEAFF
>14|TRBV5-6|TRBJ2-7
CASSRRGSSYEQYF
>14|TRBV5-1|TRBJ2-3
CATKSAVSTDTQYF
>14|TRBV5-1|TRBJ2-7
CASSAFSGSYGQYF
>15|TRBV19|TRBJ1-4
CASSIGSAGREKLFF
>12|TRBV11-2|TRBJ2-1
CASSVGGNEQFF
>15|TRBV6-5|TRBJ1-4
CASSGLGESNEKLFF
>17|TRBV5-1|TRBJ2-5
CASSLWGPSGVQETQYF
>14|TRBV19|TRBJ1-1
CASSRGQIGIQAFF
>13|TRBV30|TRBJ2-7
CAWKLAGGAEQYF
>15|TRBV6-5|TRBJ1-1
CASSPRVPRGAEAFF
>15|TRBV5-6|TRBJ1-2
CASSSRDRGPYGYTF
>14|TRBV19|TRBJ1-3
CASTPAGIENTIYF
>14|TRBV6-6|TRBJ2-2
CASRASGDTGELFF
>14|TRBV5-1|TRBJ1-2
CASSLTTEGYGYTF
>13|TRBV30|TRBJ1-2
CAWSGQGERRYTF
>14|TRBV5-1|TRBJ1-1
CASSLGTGLTEAFF
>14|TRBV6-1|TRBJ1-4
CASSPRSLEEKLFF
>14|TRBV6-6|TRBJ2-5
CASIQTSGSETQYF
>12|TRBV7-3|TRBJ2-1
CASSQSRDEQFF
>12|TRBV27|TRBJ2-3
CASSKSTDTQYF